Included here is one T cell receptor (beta chain) sequence, with context. Original methodology: For nucleated cells, counts were estimated from reference gene primer amplification. This table comes from immunoSEQ multiplex PCR, and its TCRdb copy is limited to in-frame clones, with some not included. Clonal size and the V and J genes are those of that table, whereas D and trimming came from the DNA. Of some 250,000 clones in the sample, 88% were seen once. This record belongs to a study of blood T cell repertoires in COVID-19. Study information: Italy, Spain and the United States were the sources of the convalescent and acute COVID-19 samples. T cells, B-cell-depleted T cells, or PBMCs provided the cDNA or gDNA that served as material.

Sequences were obtained from peripheral blood. This clonotype was sampled from a woman aged 25 to 45 with acute or convalescent COVID-19.

The CDR3: CASSTQTGHGYTF. In nucleotides, the CDR3 is TGTGCCAGTAGTACCCAGACAGGTCACGGCTACACCTTC. The chain has TRBV19 and TRBJ1-2, with D possibly matching TRBD1 (6 bases). The V end was cut by 4 bases, the J end by 8 bases, with 14 bases between. CDR3 length equals 13 residues. Germline assignment: CDR1 LNHDA and CDR2 SQIVND (reference sequence). Using reference TRBV19 and TRBJ1-2 for the parts outside the CDR3, the full variable domain is DGGITQSPKYLFRKEGQNVTLSCEQNLNHDAMYWYRQDPGQGLRLIYYSQIVNDFQKGDIAEGYSVSREKKESFPLTVTSAQKNPTAFYLCASSTQTGHGYTFGSGTRLTVV.